Listed here are 9 T cell receptor beta chains from one sample, sequenced in a study of T cell responses to AZD1222 COVID-19 vaccine (dated by TCRdb to about 2021). The time point label, read with the paper, signifies: about 28 days (+/-7) after the second vaccine dose. Library generation was performed with the immunoSEQ multiplex PCR assay. Here the immuneACCESS table is served through TCRdb, limited to in-frame sequences with V and J called. Missing clones are a known gap in these copies; in checked studies unresolved V genes cover under half, and the rest lacks a known reason. The sample table records roughly 160,000 clones; around 90% of these occur just once. The ten largest account for approximately 1% of the sample. This material consisted of peripheral blood, taken 28 days after the second AZD1222 dose. Receptors originate from an adult who received the AZD1222 COVID-19 vaccine.

V is TRBV11-2 and J is TRBJ2-2; no reliable D call. Germline V gene lookup returns CDR1 SGHAT and CDR2 FQNNGV. V lost 5 bases and J 7 bases, leaving 8 bases between the germline ends. The CDR3 contains 12 residues. The CDR3 spells CASSPPVGELFF. In nucleotides, the CDR3 is TGTGCCAGCAGCCCCCCGGTCGGGGAGCTGTTTTTT.

V is TRBV4-1 and J is TRBJ1-2; D perhaps matches TRBD1 (6 bases). Germline V gives CDR1 MGHRA, CDR2 YSYEKL. CDR3 size: 16 residues. The ends were cut back, 2 bases at V and 4 bases at J, with 17 bases in the middle. The CDR3: CASSQQSGVSSYGYTF. CDR3 coding DNA: TGCGCCAGCAGCCAACAGTCAGGGGTTTCGAGCTATGGCTACACCTTC.

The V gene is TRBV6-5, the J gene TRBJ1-1; D might be TRBD1 (6 bases). V shed 6 bases and J shed 4 bases, with 12 bases lying between them. This CDR3 contains 13 residues. Germline CDR1 and CDR2: MNHEY and SVGAGI. Written as DNA, the CDR3 is TGTGCCAGCAGCTTTGACAGGACCACTGAAGCTTTCTTT. Translating gives CASSFDRTTEAFF.

The chain joins TRBV19 to TRBJ2-1; D is ambiguous. Trimming stripped 6 bases from V and 15 bases from J, with 15 bases between. This CDR3 has 11 residues. CDR1 is LNHDA and CDR2 is SQIVND in the germline V gene (reference sequence). CDR3 in amino acids: CASRQTRLWFF. The CDR3 DNA reads as TGTGCCAGTAGACAGACCCGGTTGTGGTTCTTC.

The chain links TRBV27 to TRBJ1-6; 10 positions agree with TRBD1. CDR3 size: 19 residues. V trimming: 7 bases; J trimming: 6 bases; junction bases outside the gene matches: 18. Germline lookup yields CDR1 MNHEY and CDR2 SMNVEV (reference sequence). DNA for the CDR3: TGTGCCAGCAAACGCCTAGTCACGGACAGGGGGTCCGGTAATTCACCCCTCCACTTT. Translation: CASKRLVTDRGSGNSPLHF.

This sequence joins TRBV9 and TRBJ1-6; no firm D call. The germline gives CDR1 SGDLS, CDR2 YYNGEE. CDR3 length equals 15 residues. V was pared by 2 bases and J by 6 bases, with 12 bases between. The CDR3 reads CASSVTDRGNSPLHF. In DNA form, the CDR3 reads TGTGCCAGCAGCGTGACGGATCGGGGTAATTCACCCCTCCACTTT.

This sequence joins TRBV4-3 and TRBJ2-5; no clear D gene. The CDR3 sequence is 17 residues long. Germline V gene sequence: CDR1 LGHNA, CDR2 YSLEER. Trimming removed 0 bases from V and 3 bases from J, with 17 bases in between. CDR3 coding DNA: TGCGCCAGCAGCCAAGACTATTTATTGAGCGTCGAAGAGACCCAGTACTTC. It codes for CASSQDYLLSVEETQYF.

The chain combines TRBV4-3 with TRBJ1-1; D gene unclear. Germline values: CDR1 LGHNA, CDR2 YSLEER. Trimming shortened V by 0 bases and J by 0 bases, and 14 bases separated the two germline ends. This CDR3 has 17 residues. The CDR3 loop reads CASSQEEWGYMNTEAFF. As DNA, the CDR3 is TGCGCCAGCAGCCAAGAGGAGTGGGGTTATATGAACACTGAAGCTTTCTTT.

This chain joins TRBV6-2 or TRBV6-3 and TRBJ2-5, with 8 bases identical to TRBD2. The CDR3 totals 17 residues. After removal of 0 bases from V and 2 bases from J, the junction contained 8 bases not matched to a gene. Germline assignment: CDR1 MNHEY and CDR2 SVGEGT. The CDR3 bases are TGTGCCAGCAGTTACTCGTTAAGCGGGGGATTACAAGAGACCCAGTACTTC. As protein: CASSYSLSGGLQETQYF.